A selection of T cell receptor beta chains follows, all from one sample in a study of blood T cell repertoires in COVID-19. Data came from immunoSEQ multiplex PCR; TCRdb stores just in-frame clones and leaves some out. The sample contains over 100,000 clones, about 89% of which appear only once. Sequencing was carried out using peripheral blood. The receptors here all came from a man aged 35 to 55 with acute or convalescent COVID-19. CDR3s include the opening cysteine and the closing phenylalanine or tryptophan. The D gene is left open where the match is weak. Clone size, where shown, is once, few, many, or a class for clones that have expanded.

abundance,v_gene,j_gene,d_gene,CDR3aa,CDR3nt
.,TRBV7-2,TRBJ2-4,.,CASSVDSGSSIQYF,TGTGCCAGCAGCGTTGATAGCGGTTCGTCCATTCAGTACTTC
few,TRBV7-2,TRBJ1-5,.,CASSLSGRGDQPQHF,TGTGCCAGCAGCTTATCAGGCAGGGGAGATCAGCCCCAGCATTTT
few,TRBV19,TRBJ1-1,.,CASSRLDGLMNTEAFF,TGTGCCAGTAGCCGGCTGGACGGACTCATGAACACTGAAGCTTTCTTT
.,TRBV5-1,TRBJ1-2,TRBD1,CASSLTGASSTFGYTF,TGCGCCAGCAGCTTAACAGGGGCCTCATCAACTTTTGGCTACACCTTC
.,TRBV30,TRBJ1-3,.,CAWSPNFSGNTIYF,TGTGCCTGGAGTCCTAACTTCTCTGGAAACACCATATATTTT
.,TRBV4-3,TRBJ1-1,.,CASSQDRTRTEAFF,TGCGCCAGCAGCCAAGACAGGACAAGAACTGAAGCTTTCTTT
.,TRBV29-1,TRBJ2-2,TRBD1,CSALRTGDTGELFF,TGCAGCGCTCTGCGGACAGGGGACACCGGGGAGCTGTTTTTT
.,TRBV30,TRBJ1-6,.,CACGGELNSPLHF,TGTGCCTGTGGGGGGGAGTTAAATTCACCCCTCCACTTT
once,TRBV27,TRBJ2-3,.,CASSFLGPTDTQYF,TGTGCCAGCAGTTTCTTGGGGCCCACAGATACGCAGTATTTT
.,TRBV2,TRBJ1-2,.,CASRTANYGYTF,TGTGCCAGCAGGACAGCTAACTATGGCTACACCTTC